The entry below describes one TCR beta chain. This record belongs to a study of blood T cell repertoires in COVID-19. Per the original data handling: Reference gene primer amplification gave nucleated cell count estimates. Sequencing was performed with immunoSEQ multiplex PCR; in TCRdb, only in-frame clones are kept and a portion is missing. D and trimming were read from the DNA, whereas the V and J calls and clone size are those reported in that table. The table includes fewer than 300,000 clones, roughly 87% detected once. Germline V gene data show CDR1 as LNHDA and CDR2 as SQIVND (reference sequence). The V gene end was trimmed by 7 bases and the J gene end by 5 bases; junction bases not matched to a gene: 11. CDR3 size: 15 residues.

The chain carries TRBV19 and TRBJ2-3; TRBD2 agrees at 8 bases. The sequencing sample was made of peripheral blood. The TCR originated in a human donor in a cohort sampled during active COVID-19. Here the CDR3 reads CASTQSGSGLDTQYF. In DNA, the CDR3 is TGTGCCAGTACCCAAAGCGGGAGCGGGCTAGATACGCAGTATTTT.